This TCR beta chain was identified during a study of T cell responses to AZD1222 COVID-19 vaccine (dated by TCRdb to the early 2020s). As for the study more broadly: A total of approximately 250 trial participants underwent TCR sequencing, of whom about 200 had received two doses of AZD1222 and around 26 had received two doses of the MenACWY control vaccine. Trial participants were enrolled into age subgroups of 18-55, 56-69 and 70-plus years, which contained about 150, 27 and 61 TCR-sequenced participants, respectively. Results the study describes overall, beyond this receptor: Because no day 14 peak-response samples were available, the repertoires could be characterized only after the peak T cell response. Participants were mostly white British, with more females than males. The authors suggested clonal diversity may have been underestimated. The vaccine-associated CD4 TCRs covered the entire spike protein, and the dominant responses fell in regions 160-218 and 743-854. Reportedly, almost half of the unique spike-specific TCRs recognized epitopes lying outside the regions that are mutated in the B.1.351 and B.1.1.7 variants. Only five or six AZD1222 recipients were SARS-CoV-2 seropositive at baseline, limiting conclusions about previously exposed vaccinees. After two AZD1222 doses, spike-specific TCR breadth and depth were significantly higher than at day 0 and than in MenACWY recipients. The 56-69-year group was small, and its depth increase did not reach significance, likely because of low power.

The intended sense of this specimen's time point label: about 28 days (+/-7) after the second vaccine dose. AZD1222 recipients given second doses at about 4 weeks or at about 12 weeks were pooled, since spike-specific TCR depth and breadth were not found to differ between the two schedules. Vaccinee samples came from UK trials COV001 and COV002, including a single-blind randomized controlled phase 2/3 trial of AZD1222 (ChAdOx1 nCoV-19) in healthy adults. For TCRbeta chain sequencing, PBMC samples from trial participants were taken at day 0 and at day 28 after the second dose. Comments on this clone: Its antigen is unknown. Per-base quality was not reported, and no clone a single base away is much larger than it.

The CDR3 regions of human TCRbeta chains were analyzed by immunosequencing. The published analysis was carried out like this. TCRs in the repertoires were compared against a reference library of SARS-CoV-2-specific TCRs that had been generated with the MIRA antigen-specificity platform. Breadth meant the fraction of unique TCRs that were SARS-CoV-2-associated, whereas depth meant the fraction of total T cells that were SARS-CoV-2-associated. Using the MIRA data, each spike-specific TCR was mapped to the spike region that the TCR reacts to and placed in a CD4 or CD8 class. Log10-transformed breadth and depth values were compared by one-way ANOVA with Sidak's multiple comparisons tests. TCRdb's version of the immuneACCESS table is confined to in-frame rearrangements and falls short of the full clone set. An unresolved V gene accounts for under half of the shortfall where checked; the remainder is of unknown origin. V, J and clone size derive from that table, while D and trimming were established from the DNA sequence. Present in this sample are over 110,000 clones, almost 90% of which were seen just once. The ten largest clones add up to 1.5% to 2% of the sample.

CDR1 and CDR2 were assigned from the germline V gene (reference sequence) as LGHDT and YNNKEL. From cysteine to phenylalanine, the CDR3 is 14 amino acids long. Kept here is only the CDR3 DNA, which spans 42 bases and is read in frame from base 1. V is shortened by 4 bases, J by 6 bases, and the region joining them spans 15 bases. The source of this sequence is an adult who received the AZD1222 COVID-19 vaccine. The starting material was peripheral blood, obtained 28 days after the second AZD1222 dose. Recombination linked TRBV3-1 (or the pseudogene TRBV3-2) to TRBJ1-1; the D gene cannot be resolved reliably. The nucleotides are TGTGCCAGCAGCCTCCGGGAGGCGGGTTCTGAAGCTTTCTTT. Translation gives CASSLREAGSEAFF.